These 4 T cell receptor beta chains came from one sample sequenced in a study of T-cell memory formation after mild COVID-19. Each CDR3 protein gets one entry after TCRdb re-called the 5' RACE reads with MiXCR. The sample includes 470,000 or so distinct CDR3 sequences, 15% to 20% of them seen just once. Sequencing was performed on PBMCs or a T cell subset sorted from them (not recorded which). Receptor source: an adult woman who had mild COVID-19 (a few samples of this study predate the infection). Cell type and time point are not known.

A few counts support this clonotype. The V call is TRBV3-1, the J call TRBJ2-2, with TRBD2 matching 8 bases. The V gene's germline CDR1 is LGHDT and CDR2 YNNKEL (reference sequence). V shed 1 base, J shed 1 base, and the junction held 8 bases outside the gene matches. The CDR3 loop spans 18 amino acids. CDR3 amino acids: CASSQGLLAGKNTGELFF. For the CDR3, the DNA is TGTGCCAGCAGCCAAGGTCTCCTAGCGGGCAAGAACACCGGGGAGCTGTTTTTT.

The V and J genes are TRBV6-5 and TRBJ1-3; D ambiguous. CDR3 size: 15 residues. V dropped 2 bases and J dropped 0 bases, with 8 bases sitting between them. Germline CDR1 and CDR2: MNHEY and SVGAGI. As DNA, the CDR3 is TGTGCCAGCAGTTACAGGGCCAGCTCTGGAAACACCATATATTTT. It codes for CASSYRASSGNTIYF.

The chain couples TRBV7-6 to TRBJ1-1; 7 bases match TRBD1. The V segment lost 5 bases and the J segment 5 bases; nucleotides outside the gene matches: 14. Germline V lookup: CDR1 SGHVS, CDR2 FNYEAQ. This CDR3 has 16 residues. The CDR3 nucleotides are TGTGCCAGCAGCCCAGTTCCTAGGGGGCTAGGGACTGAAGCTTTCTTT. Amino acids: CASSPVPRGLGTEAFF.

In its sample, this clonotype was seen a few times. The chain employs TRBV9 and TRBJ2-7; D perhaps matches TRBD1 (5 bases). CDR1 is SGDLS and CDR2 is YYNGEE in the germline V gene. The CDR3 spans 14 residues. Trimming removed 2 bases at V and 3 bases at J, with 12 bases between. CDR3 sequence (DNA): TGTGCCAGCAGCGTGGGGCCAGGGTACTACGAGCAGTACTTC. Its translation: CASSVGPGYYEQYF.